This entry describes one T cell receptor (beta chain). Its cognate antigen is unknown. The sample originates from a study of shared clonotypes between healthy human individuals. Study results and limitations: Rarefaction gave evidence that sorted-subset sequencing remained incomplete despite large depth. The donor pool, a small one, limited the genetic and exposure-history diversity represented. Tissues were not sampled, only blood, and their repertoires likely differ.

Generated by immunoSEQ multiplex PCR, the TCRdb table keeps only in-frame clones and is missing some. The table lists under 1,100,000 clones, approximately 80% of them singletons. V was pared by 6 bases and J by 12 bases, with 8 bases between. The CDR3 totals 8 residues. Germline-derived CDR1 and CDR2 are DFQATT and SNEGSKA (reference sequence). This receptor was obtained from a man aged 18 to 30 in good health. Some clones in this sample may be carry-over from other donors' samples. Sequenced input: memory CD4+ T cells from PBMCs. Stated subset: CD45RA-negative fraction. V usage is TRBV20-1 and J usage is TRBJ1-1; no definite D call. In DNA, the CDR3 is TGCAGTGCGAAAAAATCTTTCTTT. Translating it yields CSAKKSFF.